These 27 T cell receptor beta chains were sequenced from one sample in a study of response to subunit inactivated influenza vaccine. TCRdb reprocessed the RT-PCR reads with MiXCR, giving one entry per CDR3 protein. Seen here are over 750,000 distinct CDR3 sequences, 21% observed once, and the top ten hold roughly 10%. Sequencing was performed on PBMCs from blood, taken more than 4 days after vaccination. Source of these receptors: a middle-aged man who received an inactivated influenza vaccine.

V gene TRBV28 combines with J gene TRBJ2-2, with 7 bases lining up with TRBD1. Trimming took 10 bases from V and 4 from J; bases not matched to a gene: 15. Germline loops: CDR1 MDHEN, CDR2 SYDVKM. The CDR3 extends over 16 amino acids. The CDR3 bases are TGTGCCATGGGCCCCGCAGACAGGGTTGCCACCGGGGAGCTGTTTTTT. Protein: CAMGPADRVATGELFF.

The table lists this clonotype with a few counts. The junction does not match germline at one end; this may be a read error. The chain has TRBV5-1 and TRBJ2-7, with a possible D match to TRBD1 (6 bases). Germline V gene lookup returns CDR1 SGHRS and CDR2 YFSETQ. The CDR3 contains 16 residues. The chain's CDR3 is CASRESTGSRSYEQHF. The CDR3 coding sequence is TGCGCCAGCAGAGAATCTACAGGGTCACGCTCCTACGAGCAGCACTTC.

This clonotype was detected a few times. The chain recombines TRBV6-5 with TRBJ2-5; no firm D call. Trimming took off 6 bases at V and 5 bases at J, with 10 bases between the two ends. CDR3 length: 12 residues. Per the germline V gene, CDR1 is MNHEY and CDR2 is SVGAGI. In DNA form, the CDR3 reads TGTGCCAGCAGATCCTCTAGGGAGACCCAGTACTTC. Residues: CASRSSRETQYF.

With respect to this clonotype: One end of the junction fails to match germline, which may point to a read error. The chain combines TRBV20-1 with TRBJ2-3; 15 nucleotides line up with TRBD2. Germline CDR1 reads DFQATT; CDR2 reads SNEGSKA (reference sequence). The CDR3 totals 15 residues. The CDR3 is CSAQMGLAGGDTQSF. CDR3 nucleotides: TGCAGTGCTCAAATGGGACTAGCGGGAGGAGATACGCAGTCTTTT.

This clonotype has ten or more counts. Written as DNA, the CDR3 is TGCAGCGTTAACCTAGCGGGGGGGCCATCTATTGAGCAGTTCTTC. As protein: CSVNLAGGPSIEQFF. The V and J genes are TRBV29-1 and TRBJ2-1; TRBD2 aligns across 12 bases. The CDR3 is made up of 15 amino acids. The germline V gene has CDR1 SQVTM and CDR2 ANQGSEA. J lost 9 bases, V lost 5 bases, and 11 bases had no gene match.

This clonotype has a count of ten or more. The V and J genes are TRBV6-1 and TRBJ2-7; TRBD2 agrees at 11 bases. The CDR3 spans 14 residues. Trimming removed 6 bases from V and 2 bases from J; junction bases left unmatched: 3. Per the germline V gene, CDR1 is MNHNS and CDR2 is SASEGT. CDR3 in amino acids: CASSRSGRAYEQYF. CDR3 bases: TGTGCCAGCAGCCGTAGCGGGAGGGCCTACGAGCAGTACTTC.

The rearrangement uses TRBV29-1 and TRBJ2-3, with D possibly being TRBD1 (5 bases). V was shortened by 0 bases and J by 0 bases, with 13 bases between the two germline ends. The CDR3 totals 16 residues. CDR1 is SQVTM, CDR2 ANQGSEA, per germline. The CDR3 reads CSVEDRGRFSTDTQYF. CDR3 bases: TGCAGCGTTGAAGATAGGGGCAGGTTTAGCACAGATACGCAGTATTTT.

The V and J genes are TRBV20-1 and TRBJ2-7; perhaps TRBD1 as D (6 bases). The germline V gene has CDR1 DFQATT and CDR2 SNEGSKA (reference sequence). V was trimmed by 0 bases and J by 3 bases, leaving 18 bases between them. This CDR3 spans 16 amino acids. CDR3 coding DNA: TGCAGTGCTAGAGACCCCCGGCAGGGGACGTTCTACGAGCAGTACTTC. Residues: CSARDPRQGTFYEQYF.

Comments on this clonotype: Its ends do not fully match the called genes, so a read error is possible. The gene calls are TRBV6-6 and TRBJ2-5; 7 positions match TRBD1. CDR1 is MNHNY, CDR2 SVGAGI, per germline (reference sequence). The CDR3 covers 13 residues. The CDR3 nucleotides read TGTGCCAGCCACGGACAGGCCCGAGAGGCCCAGTACTTC. Its protein is CASHGQAREAQYF.

This clonotype was counted ten times or more. The chain couples TRBV10-3 to TRBJ2-1, with 7 bases identical to TRBD1. The CDR3 covers 14 residues. V lost 2 bases, J lost 9 bases, and 7 bases stayed unmatched. Germline values: CDR1 ENHRY, CDR2 SYGVKD. CDR3 sequence: CAISEPEQGPEQFF. The CDR3 DNA sequence: TGTGCCATCAGTGAGCCAGAACAGGGGCCTGAGCAGTTCTTC.

This clonotype was found a few times. This chain connects TRBV4-1 to TRBJ2-1; no definite D call. The CDR3 is 14 amino acids. Germline V gene data show CDR1 as MGHRA and CDR2 as YSYEKL. V lost 0 bases and J 5 bases, leaving 8 bases between the germline ends. The CDR3 DNA is TGCGCCAGCAGCCAAGAATGGTCTCACAATGAGCAGTTCTTC. This encodes CASSQEWSHNEQFF.

The genes are TRBV24-1 and TRBJ2-1; TRBD1 matches 11 bases. Germline V lookup: CDR1 KGHDR, CDR2 SFDVKD. CDR3 length equals 18 residues. V gave up 3 bases and J gave up 6 bases; unmatched junction bases: 12. The CDR3 spells CATSDPGRTGTGGNEQFF. CDR3 nucleotide sequence: TGTGCCACCAGTGATCCGGGGAGGACCGGGACAGGGGGCAATGAGCAGTTCTTC.

The V and J genes are TRBV7-2 and TRBJ2-1; possible D gene TRBD2, 6 bases. The CDR3 is 15 amino acids. V lost 4 bases to trimming and J lost 0 bases, with 10 bases between them. Germline V CDR1 and CDR2: SGHTA, FQGNSA. CDR3 in DNA: TGTGCCAGCAGCTCTACGCGGGGCTCCTACAATGAGCAGTTCTTC. Amino acid sequence: CASSSTRGSYNEQFF.

The chain links TRBV20-1 to TRBJ2-7; TRBD2 agrees at 8 bases. With 1 base clipped from V and 7 bases from J, the junction kept 9 bases outside the gene matches. The CDR3 covers 14 residues. Germline loops: CDR1 DFQATT, CDR2 SNEGSKA (reference sequence). The CDR3 coding sequence is TGCAGTGCTAGAGTGGCAAGCGGGAGAGGTGAGCAGTACTTC. As protein: CSARVASGRGEQYF.

The chain couples TRBV7-2 to TRBJ2-7; 7 bases line up with TRBD1. The V gene's germline CDR1 is SGHTA and CDR2 FQGNSA. The trim removed 5 bases at V and 2 bases at J, leaving 6 bases unmatched. This CDR3 is built from 14 residues. The CDR3 DNA follows: TGTGCCAGCAGCGCTACAGGGGCAGCCTACGAGCAGTACTTC. Its translation is CASSATGAAYEQYF.

There are many counts of this clonotype. The chain's CDR3 is CASSQDLDTQYF. In DNA, the CDR3 is TGTGCCAGCAGCCAAGATCTAGATACGCAGTATTTT. The V and J genes are TRBV4-2 and TRBJ2-3; D ambiguous. Trimming took off 0 bases at V and 5 bases at J, with 3 bases between the two ends. CDR3 length: 12 residues. Germline CDR1 is LGHNA and CDR2 is YNFKEQ.

The sample holds a few counts of this clonotype. The gene calls are TRBV24-1 and TRBJ2-1; TRBD2 matches 13 bases. Unmatched junction bases numbered 9, after V lost 3 bases and J lost 8 bases. The CDR3 contains 17 residues. The germline V gene encodes CDR1 KGHDR and CDR2 SFDVKD. Here the CDR3 DNA reads TGTGCCACCAGTGATCCGACCGGACTAGCGGGAGTCTATGAGCAGTTCTTC. It translates to CATSDPTGLAGVYEQFF.

The chain links TRBV18 to TRBJ2-1; no reliable D call. Germline values: CDR1 KGHSH, CDR2 LQKENI. The CDR3 is made up of 15 amino acids. V gave up 0 bases and J gave up 0 bases, with 6 bases separating them. Written as DNA, the CDR3 is TGTGCCAGCTCACCACCACATTCCTCCTACAATGAGCAGTTCTTC. This translates into CASSPPHSSYNEQFF.

A word on this clonotype: At one boundary the junction diverges from the germline segment, which might be a read error. This chain uses TRBV20-1 with TRBJ1-1, with 10 positions matching TRBD1. Germline V gives CDR1 DFQATT, CDR2 SNEGSKA (reference sequence). The CDR3 spans 9 residues. The CDR3 bases are TGCAGTACGGACAGGGGGAACTTTTTT. Translated: CSTDRGNFF.

This clonotype showed up just a few times. The chain joins TRBV30 to TRBJ2-1; 7 nucleotides match TRBD2. The CDR3 consists of 14 residues. The junction had 3 bases not matched to a gene; V was cut back by 2 bases and J by 2 bases. Germline loops: CDR1 GTSNPN, CDR2 SVGIG (reference sequence). DNA of the CDR3: TGTGCCTGGAGTTTAGCGGGTGCCTACAATGAGCAGTTCTTC. It codes for CAWSLAGAYNEQFF. The full variable domain, with the rest looked up from reference TRBV30 and TRBJ2-1, is SQTIHQWPATLVQPVGSPLSLECTVEGTSNPNLYWYRQAAGRGLQLLFYSVGIGQISSEVPQNLSASRPQDRQFILSSKKLLLSDSGFYLCAWSLAGAYNEQFFGPGTRLTVL.

Many counts were recorded for this clonotype. The chain joins TRBV5-1 to TRBJ2-7; TRBD1 matches 9 bases. Germline V gene data show CDR1 as SGHRS and CDR2 as YFSETQ. V dropped 3 bases and J dropped 4; count of bases not matched to a gene: 5. This CDR3 comprises 14 residues. The CDR3 reads CASSSGQGWYEQYF. CDR3 bases: TGCGCCAGCAGCTCAGGACAGGGGTGGTACGAGCAGTACTTC.

V and J are TRBV13 and TRBJ2-2; D possibly corresponds to TRBD1 (6 bases). The germline V and J ends were trimmed by 3 bases and 3 bases, with 14 bases remaining between them. This CDR3 region has 16 residues. Germline V lookup: CDR1 PRHDT, CDR2 FYEKMQ (reference sequence). For the CDR3, the DNA is TGTGCCAGCAGCTTGTCAGGGGAGTGGTACACCGGGGAGCTGTTTTTT. This gives the protein CASSLSGEWYTGELFF.

This chain uses TRBV20-1 with TRBJ2-7; D remains ambiguous. V shed 2 bases and J shed 0 bases, with 20 bases lying between them. The germline V gene encodes CDR1 DFQATT and CDR2 SNEGSKA (reference sequence). The CDR3 is 17 residues long. Here the CDR3 DNA reads TGCAGTGCTAGATTACAACCCGTAGCCGGACCCTCCTACGAGCAGTACTTC. It encodes CSARLQPVAGPSYEQYF.

This clonotype occurred a few times. The chain's CDR3 is CASSSNRDPYNEQFF. CDR3 nucleotides: TGTGCCAGCAGTTCTAACCGGGACCCATACAATGAGCAGTTCTTC. This rearrangement joins TRBV7-9 to TRBJ2-1; D is perhaps TRBD1 or TRBD2 (5 bases each). CDR3 length: 15 residues. CDR1 is SEHNR and CDR2 is FQNEAQ in the germline V gene (reference sequence). Deletions cut 6 bases from V and 4 bases from J, with 16 bases between.

V and J are TRBV27 and TRBJ1-1, with TRBD1 matching 7 bases. The germline V gene has CDR1 MNHEY and CDR2 SMNVEV (reference sequence). This CDR3 region has 14 residues. The trim removed 6 bases at V and 0 bases at J, leaving 4 bases unmatched. The CDR3: CASRDRGLNTEAFF. DNA for the CDR3: TGTGCCAGCAGGGATAGGGGGCTGAACACTGAAGCTTTCTTT.

This clonotype was counted a few times. The chain carries TRBV29-1 and TRBJ1-2; tentatively, D is TRBD1 (5 bases). The CDR3 has 14 residues. Germline loops: CDR1 SQVTM, CDR2 ANQGSEA. The germline V and J ends were trimmed by 4 bases and 3 bases, with 15 bases remaining between them. The CDR3 protein is CSVGVPDRDYGYTF. For the CDR3, the DNA is TGCAGCGTTGGGGTCCCCGACAGAGACTATGGCTACACCTTC.

This clonotype occurred a few times. The chain employs TRBV7-9 and TRBJ2-3; no firm D call. V lost 5 bases to trimming and J lost 3 bases, with 15 bases between them. The germline gives CDR1 SEHNR, CDR2 FQNEAQ (reference sequence). The CDR3 spans 15 residues. The CDR3 is CASSRTASSTDTQYF. In nucleotides, the CDR3 is TGTGCCAGCAGCCGAACCGCGTCGTCTACAGATACGCAGTATTTT.